These T cell receptor beta chains were read from a single sample in a study of T cells after yellow fever vaccination. TCRdb ran MiXCR on the 5' RACE reads and lists one entry per CDR3 protein. This sample has a few hundred thousand distinct CDR3 sequences, with about 3.5% found just once. Sequenced material: PBMCs, taken on the day of the yellow fever booster vaccination. These receptors originate from a man between 18 and 29 years old who received the YFV17D yellow fever vaccine. CDR3s include the opening cysteine and the closing phenylalanine or tryptophan. A D gene is named only where the DNA matches it firmly. Not all rows give a size; the values are once, few, many and, for expanded clones, a class.

clone_size	v_call	d_call	j_call	cdr3_nt	cdr3_aa
few	TRBV5-4	TRBD2	TRBJ2-2	TGTGCCAGCAGCTGGGGACTAGCGGGTAACACCGGGGAGCTGTTTTTT	CASSWGLAGNTGELFF
NA	TRBV7-2	NA	TRBJ1-6	TGTGCCAGCAGCTTCAGGGGACCAAATGTGGATTCACCCCTCCACTTT	CASSFRGPNVDSPLHF
many	TRBV5-1	NA	TRBJ1-2	TGCGCCAGCAGCTCATCCGGGCCCCCGGAAGGCTACACCTTC	CASSSSGPPEGYTF
NA	TRBV19	TRBD1	TRBJ2-5	TGTGCCAGTAGTATCAGGGGGCAAGAGACCCAGTACTTC	CASSIRGQETQYF
few	TRBV21-1	NA	TRBJ1-3	TGTGCCAGCAGCCGTCCGCTGGACAGGCCCTCTGGAAACACCATATATTTT	CASSRPLDRPSGNTIYF
many	TRBV11-2	TRBD2	TRBJ2-1	TGTGCCAGCAGCTTCCATAGCGGGGGATATTACAATGAGCAGTTCTTC	CASSFHSGGYYNEQFF
NA	TRBV12-3/TRBV12-4	NA	TRBJ2-7	TGTGCCAGCAGTCTAGCTAGGGTGCAGTACTTC	CASSLARVQYF
NA	TRBV7-3	TRBD1	TRBJ2-1	TGTGCCAGCAGCCTCAGACAGGGCCGATGGGGTGAGCAGTTCTTC	CASSLRQGRWGEQFF
NA	TRBV27	NA	TRBJ1-1	TGTGCCAGCACCTTGTCCAGGGGTCGAGGGGACACTGAAGCTTTCTTT	CASTLSRGRGDTEAFF
many	TRBV24-1	NA	TRBJ2-5	TGTGCCACCAGTGAGGGCAGACAAGAGACCCAGTACTTC	CATSEGRQETQYF
many	TRBV12-3/TRBV12-4	TRBD1	TRBJ1-2	TGTGCCAGCAGTTTGGGATCAGGGGGCTATGGCTACACCTTC	CASSLGSGGYGYTF
many	TRBV29-1	NA	TRBJ2-3	TGCAGCGTTGCTAAGGGGACTAGCACAGATACGCAGTATTTT	CSVAKGTSTDTQYF
many	TRBV5-1	NA	TRBJ2-2	TGCGCCAGCAGCGTAGGACAGAGCTCGACCCCCGGGGAGCTGTTTTTT	CASSVGQSSTPGELFF
many	TRBV15	NA	TRBJ1-6	TGTGCCACCAGCAGAGAAATCGGTTCACCCCTCCACTTT	CATSREIGSPLHF
NA	TRBV5-6	TRBD1	TRBJ1-1	TGTGCCAGCAGCTTGCCGGGACAGGGGTCTGAAGCTTTCTTT	CASSLPGQGSEAFF
NA	TRBV7-9	NA	TRBJ2-7	TGTGCCAGCAGCCCCATAGTGGGGGACTCCTACGAGCAGTACTTC	CASSPIVGDSYEQYF
NA	TRBV12-3/TRBV12-4	NA	TRBJ1-6	TGTGCCAGCAGTTTTCAAGGGCCGGCAAATTCACCCCTCCACTTT	CASSFQGPANSPLHF
NA	TRBV29-1	TRBD2	TRBJ2-3	TGCAGCGTAACGCCGGGGGGGGGAGGCACAGATACGCAGTATTTT	CSVTPGGGGTDTQYF
many	TRBV7-2	NA	TRBJ2-2	TGTGCCAGCAGCCCCCGGGACTCCGGAAGGACCGGGGAGCTGTTTTTT	CASSPRDSGRTGELFF
many	TRBV2	NA	TRBJ2-4	TGTGCCAGCACCGCTCGGGGCCAGGGCATTCAGTACTTC	CASTARGQGIQYF
many	TRBV2	NA	TRBJ1-2	TGTGCCAGCAGGATCGAGAGCTACACCTTC	CASRIESYTF
few	TRBV12-3/TRBV12-4	NA	TRBJ1-6	TGTGCCAGCAGGTCCCCAGGGACGAGGTCACCCCTCCACTTT	CASRSPGTRSPLHF
few	TRBV4-1	NA	TRBJ2-3	TGCGCCAGCAGCCAAGAACCCCCGGCGGCCCAGCAGGATACGCAGTATTTT	CASSQEPPAAQQDTQYF
many	TRBV7-2	NA	TRBJ2-1	TGTGCCAGCAGCCCCAGGCATGAGCAGTTCTTC	CASSPRHEQFF
few	TRBV11-2	TRBD2	TRBJ2-1	TGTGCCAGCAGCTTAGGTACTAGCGGGGGGGCCAGAAACAATGAGCAGTTCTTC	CASSLGTSGGARNNEQFF
NA	TRBV11-2	NA	TRBJ2-7	TGTGCCAGCAGCCTGGGACCGAACACAGGGGAGCAGTACTTC	CASSLGPNTGEQYF
many	TRBV7-8	TRBD2	TRBJ2-1	TGTGCCAGCAGCTCCAGGCCGGGGGGGCCTTACAATGAGCAGTTCTTC	CASSSRPGGPYNEQFF
NA	TRBV3-1	NA	TRBJ1-4	TGTGCCAGCAGCGAAGACAGCGAACTGTTTTTT	CASSEDSELFF
NA	TRBV5-6	NA	TRBJ2-3	TGTGCCAGCAGCTTGGCGATCACGGGGTTAGACACAGATACGCAGTATTTT	CASSLAITGLDTDTQYF
NA	TRBV20-1	NA	TRBJ1-1	TGCAGTGCGCAGGCCTACGGACCGAGGAACACTGAAGCTTTCTTT	CSAQAYGPRNTEAFF
many	TRBV5-4	TRBD1	TRBJ2-5	TGTGCCAGCAGAGGGACAGGGGGGAAGACCCAGTACTTC	CASRGTGGKTQYF
many	TRBV5-1	NA	TRBJ1-1	TGCGCCAGCAGCTTGGGTCTTTGGGGAGGATCACTTGGGACCACTGAAGCTTTCTTT	CASSLGLWGGSLGTTEAFF
many	TRBV20-1	NA	TRBJ1-4	TGCAGTGCTAGATCCAATTCGGGGTCCTTAAATGAAAAACTGTTTTTT	CSARSNSGSLNEKLFF
many	TRBV7-8	NA	TRBJ2-3	TGTGCCAGCAGCCCACGATACACTGCAGATACGCAGTATTTT	CASSPRYTADTQYF
few	TRBV4-2	NA	TRBJ2-7	TGTGCCAGCAGCAACGGGGCCTACGAGCAGTACTTC	CASSNGAYEQYF
few	TRBV25-1	NA	TRBJ1-2	TGTGCCAGCAGTGAACAGGGGCATGGCTACACCTTC	CASSEQGHGYTF
many	TRBV6-2/TRBV6-3	TRBD2	TRBJ2-3	TGTGCCAGCAGTCCTTTGACTAGCGGGGGCCTCAAGAACACGCAGTATTTT	CASSPLTSGGLKNTQYF
few	TRBV19	NA	TRBJ2-2	TGTGCCAGTAGTCCCCAGACAGGAACCATCTCTGGGGAGCTGTTTTTT	CASSPQTGTISGELFF
NA	TRBV4-3	NA	TRBJ2-1	TGCGCCAGCAGCCAAGATGCAGGGTATGAGCAGTTCTTC	CASSQDAGYEQFF
NA	TRBV5-4	NA	TRBJ1-2	TGTGCCAGCAGCTCCCCAGCCGATGGACCACTTCTCTATGGCTACACCTTC	CASSSPADGPLLYGYTF
few	TRBV7-8	NA	TRBJ1-6	TGTGCCAGCAGCTTGCAGGACTATGGTTCACCCCTCCACTTT	CASSLQDYGSPLHF
many	TRBV12-5	NA	TRBJ2-6	TGTGCTAGTGGTTTGGGACACTCTGGGGCCAACGTCCTGACTTTC	CASGLGHSGANVLTF
NA	TRBV20-1	TRBD2	TRBJ2-3	TGCAGTGCTAGTGGTGCTAGCGGGGGGACAGATACGCAGTATTTT	CSASGASGGTDTQYF
many	TRBV24-1	TRBD2	TRBJ2-1	TGTGCCACCAGTGATTTCACCAGCGGGGGGCTTAATGAGCAGTTCTTC	CATSDFTSGGLNEQFF
NA	TRBV6-5	NA	TRBJ2-7	TGTGCCAGCAGTCCCTTTGGGGGACGGCAAACCTACGAGCAGTACTTC	CASSPFGGRQTYEQYF
many	TRBV9	NA	TRBJ2-7	TGTGCCAGCAGCGTGACCGAAGGATACGAGCAGTACTTC	CASSVTEGYEQYF
many	TRBV7-9	TRBD1	TRBJ1-1	TGTGCCAGCACCACAACAGGGGCAAGAGTTGAAGCTTTCTTT	CASTTTGARVEAFF
few	TRBV19	TRBD2	TRBJ2-7	TGTGCCAGTAGTGCCGGGACTAGCGGGGACGAGCAGTACTTC	CASSAGTSGDEQYF
few	TRBV2	TRBD2	TRBJ2-7	TGTGCCAGCACGAGGACTAGCGGGTACGAGCAGTACTTC	CASTRTSGYEQYF
many	TRBV10-2	TRBD2	TRBJ2-3	TGCGCCAGCAGTGACGGGGGGAGGACAGATACGCAGTATTTT	CASSDGGRTDTQYF
NA	TRBV7-3	TRBD2	TRBJ2-1	TGTGCCAGCAGCTTAATTGCGGGGGGGCTCTACAATGAGCAGTTCTTC	CASSLIAGGLYNEQFF
many	TRBV15	NA	TRBJ1-3	TGTGCCACCAGCTTGGGACGGAGCTCTGGAAACACCATATATTTT	CATSLGRSSGNTIYF
few	TRBV20-1	NA	TRBJ2-5	TGCAGTGCTAGAGTAAGGGCTCTACAGGAGACCCAGTACTTC	CSARVRALQETQYF
few	TRBV4-2	TRBD1	TRBJ1-5	TGTGCCAGCAGCCAAGGCGGGACAGGGGGCGGTCAGCCCCAGCATTTT	CASSQGGTGGGQPQHF
many	TRBV20-1	TRBD1	TRBJ2-7	TGCAGTGCCATTAGTGCGGGACAGGGGGGGATCGAGCAGTACTTC	CSAISAGQGGIEQYF
few	TRBV5-6	TRBD1	TRBJ1-5	TGTGCCAGCACCCTTTGGACAGGGTTGCTCCAGCCCCAGCATTTT	CASTLWTGLLQPQHF
few	TRBV5-5	NA	TRBJ2-4	TGTGCCAGCAGCTTGGGGATTAGAGAGGCCCGCCGGGCCAAAAACATTCAGTACTTC	CASSLGIREARRAKNIQYF
NA	TRBV4-3	NA	TRBJ1-5	TGCGCCAGCAGCCAAGATAACGGGGGGAATCAGCCCCAGCATTTT	CASSQDNGGNQPQHF